The 21 T cell receptor beta chains in this list originate from one sample, sequenced in a study of T cells in localized non-small cell lung cancer. Some clones are missing from TCRdb's copy, which holds only in-frame ones; the method was immunoSEQ multiplex PCR. The sample lists 1,300 to 1,500 clones; 30% were seen once. Sequenced here: lung tumor tissue, sampled before any cancer treatment. The receptor set was obtained from a male donor at least 60 years old with stage II squamous cell lung carcinoma.

This clone was observed a few times. V usage is TRBV14 and J usage is TRBJ1-5, with D tentatively TRBD1 (5 bases). Germline CDR1 is SGHDN and CDR2 is FVKESK. The CDR3 has 12 amino acids. Between the trimmed V and J ends, which lost 4 bases and 15 bases, there was a span of 16 bases. CDR3 protein: CASSLTGTLPHF. The CDR3, as DNA: TGTGCCAGCAGCCTAACCGGGACGCTCCCGCATTTT. The whole variable domain, filled in from reference TRBV14 and TRBJ1-5, reads EAGVTQFPSHSVIEKGQTVTLRCDPISGHDNLYWYRRVMGKEIKFLLHFVKESKQDESGMPNNRFLAERTGGTYSTLKVQPAELEDSGVYFCASSLTGTLPHFGDGTRLSIL.

CDR3 region: CSVAVGGSSYEQYF. For the CDR3, the DNA is TGCAGCGTAGCAGTCGGGGGAAGCTCCTACGAGCAGTACTTC. The rearrangement joins TRBV29-1 to TRBJ2-7; TRBD2 might be the D (6 bases). Germline CDR1 SQVTM, CDR2 ANQGSEA. V shed 6 bases and J shed 0 bases, with 15 bases lying between them. This CDR3 comprises 14 residues.

The J gene is TRBJ1-5, the V gene TRBV30, with 8 bases fitting TRBD1. Per germline, CDR1 GTSNPN and CDR2 SVGIG (reference sequence). This CDR3 is 16 amino acids long. J lost 2 bases, V lost 0 bases, and 6 bases had no gene match. CDR3 coding DNA: TGTGCCTGGAGTGTAATGGACAGGGAGGGCAATCAGCCCCAGCATTTT. Translating it yields CAWSVMDREGNQPQHF. Supplemented by reference TRBV30 and TRBJ1-5, the full variable domain reads SQTIHQWPATLVQPVGSPLSLECTVEGTSNPNLYWYRQAAGRGLQLLFYSVGIGQISSEVPQNLSASRPQDRQFILSSKKLLLSDSGFYLCAWSVMDREGNQPQHFGDGTRLSIL.

This clone has only a few counts. J is TRBJ1-4 and V is TRBV19, with D unclear. Germline V gives CDR1 LNHDA, CDR2 SQIVND (reference sequence). V lost 8 bases and J lost 1, with 11 bases in between. This CDR3 contains 14 residues. The CDR3 protein is CASAEGETNEKLFF. In DNA, the CDR3 is TGTGCCAGTGCTGAGGGAGAAACTAATGAAAAACTGTTTTTT.

This chain links TRBV14 with TRBJ1-4; D may be TRBD1 (5 bases). The CDR3 is made up of 17 amino acids. The V and J ends lost 4 bases and 8 bases respectively, with 23 bases between them. Germline-derived CDR1 and CDR2 are SGHDN and FVKESK. The CDR3 region is CASSRDGSVGIEEKLFF. For the CDR3, the DNA is TGTGCCAGCAGCCGGGACGGTTCCGTAGGAATTGAAGAAAAACTGTTTTTT. Looking up the rest from reference TRBV14 and TRBJ1-4 gives the full variable domain: EAGVTQFPSHSVIEKGQTVTLRCDPISGHDNLYWYRRVMGKEIKFLLHFVKESKQDESGMPNNRFLAERTGGTYSTLKVQPAELEDSGVYFCASSRDGSVGIEEKLFFGSGTQLSVL.

V gene TRBV28 combines with J gene TRBJ1-1; D call uncertain. Germline V CDR1 and CDR2: MDHEN, SYDVKM. CDR3 size: 13 residues. V dropped 6 bases and J dropped 5 bases, with 13 bases sitting between them. CDR3 bases: TGTGCCAGCAGCCCAATGGGGAGGACTGAAGCTTTCTTT. It encodes CASSPMGRTEAFF.

The rearrangement joins TRBV4-1 to TRBJ2-5, with 7 bases matching TRBD1. J gave up 1 base and V 0 bases, and 8 bases lay outside the gene matches. Germline CDR1 is MGHRA and CDR2 is YSYEKL. This CDR3 is built from 17 residues. The CDR3 DNA reads as TGCGCCAGCAGCCAAGATCGGGCAGGGGGACCCCAAGAGACCCAGTACTTC. Translating gives CASSQDRAGGPQETQYF.

This chain connects TRBV19 to TRBJ2-1; 8 bases map to TRBD1. From germline, CDR1 is LNHDA and CDR2 SQIVND (reference sequence). The CDR3 runs to 16 residues. Losses at the gene ends were 6 bases for V and 3 bases for J; bases not matched to a gene: 10. This chain's CDR3 is CASSRGWGQDYNEQFF. Here the CDR3 DNA reads TGTGCCAGTAGCCGGGGATGGGGACAGGACTACAATGAGCAGTTCTTC.

This clone rates as medium-sized. This rearrangement joins TRBV6-8 to TRBJ1-5; TRBD1 is a possible D gene (5 bases). CDR1 is MNHGY, CDR2 SAAAGT, per germline. Trimming removed 5 bases at V and 0 bases at J, with 14 bases between. The CDR3 totals 16 residues. The CDR3 reads CASSATAWDSNQPQHF. In nucleotides, the CDR3 is TGTGCCAGCAGTGCGACAGCCTGGGATAGCAATCAGCCCCAGCATTTT.

This clone has just a few counts. The rearrangement uses TRBV19 and TRBJ1-3; 8 bases align to TRBD1. The CDR3 runs to 15 residues. The germline gives CDR1 LNHDA, CDR2 SQIVND (reference sequence). V shed 5 bases, J shed 2 bases, and the junction held 5 bases outside the gene matches. CDR3 region: CASSPPTGAGNTIYF. CDR3 nucleotide sequence: TGTGCCAGTAGTCCCCCGACAGGGGCTGGAAACACCATATATTTT.

This clone was observed a few times. This chain links TRBV5-1 with TRBJ1-1; D unresolved. The CDR3 has 15 amino acids. Trimming took off 4 bases at V and 0 bases at J, with 13 bases between the two ends. In germline, CDR1 is SGHRS, CDR2 YFSETQ. CDR3 in DNA: TGCGCCAGCAGCCTTAAACAGACCTTGAACACTGAAGCTTTCTTT. Amino acids: CASSLKQTLNTEAFF.

The V and J genes are TRBV25-1 and TRBJ2-3; D remains unclear. Per germline, CDR1 MGHDK and CDR2 SYGVNS. There are 14 residues in the CDR3. V was shortened by 2 bases and J by 2 bases, with 8 bases between the two germline ends. Here the CDR3 reads CASSERVLTDTQYF. The CDR3 coding sequence is TGTGCCAGCAGTGAAAGGGTTCTCACAGATACGCAGTATTTT.

The V gene is TRBV5-1, the J gene TRBJ2-5; 8 bases map to TRBD2. There are 14 residues in the CDR3. Germline assignment: CDR1 SGHRS and CDR2 YFSETQ. V lost 1 base to trimming and J lost 5 bases; unmatched junction nucleotides: 4. The CDR3 sequence: CASSLKRGLETQYF. The CDR3, as DNA: TGCGCCAGCAGCTTGAAGCGGGGGCTGGAGACCCAGTACTTC.

The rearrangement joins TRBV19 to TRBJ1-5; the D gene is possibly TRBD1 (6 bases). The CDR3 loop spans 14 amino acids. Trimming pared 4 bases from V and 4 bases from J, leaving 11 bases between. CDR1 is LNHDA, CDR2 SQIVND, per germline (reference sequence). CDR3 region: CASSNRDNNQPQHF. In DNA form, the CDR3 reads TGTGCCAGTAGTAACCGGGACAATAATCAGCCCCAGCATTTT.

This clone appeared a few times. The rearrangement uses TRBV12-2 and TRBJ2-1; TRBD2 is the table's D call and was not checked against the DNA. TRBV12-2 is an annotated pseudogene. The CDR3 totals 19 residues. The CDR3 DNA reads as TGTGCAAGTCGCGCCCCGGTGTTCCTGCCTCGACGGGGGGGCCGTACGCAGTTCTTC. Its protein product is CASRAPVFLPRRGGRTQFF.

The chain employs TRBV29-1 and TRBJ1-1, with 7 bases matching TRBD1. This CDR3 spans 13 amino acids. Trimming removed 7 bases from V and 4 bases from J; junction bases left unmatched: 9. The germline V gene has CDR1 SQVTM and CDR2 ANQGSEA. CDR3 region: CSGVTGMGTEAFF. DNA of the CDR3: TGCAGCGGTGTGACAGGGATGGGCACTGAAGCTTTCTTT. Using reference TRBV29-1 and TRBJ1-1 for the parts outside the CDR3, the full variable domain is SAVISQKPSRDICQRGTSLTIQCQVDSQVTMMFWYRQQPGQSLTLIATANQGSEATYESGFVIDKFPISRPNLTFSTLTVSNMSPEDSSIYLCSGVTGMGTEAFFGQGTRLTVV.

The chain carries TRBV5-1 and TRBJ2-1, with 11 bases identical to TRBD2. CDR3 length equals 14 residues. Looked up from germline, CDR1 is SGHRS and CDR2 is YFSETQ. After removal of 4 bases from V and 8 bases from J, the junction contained 5 bases not matched to a gene. CDR3 region: CASSGGTSGDEQFF. In nucleotides, the CDR3 is TGCGCCAGCAGCGGAGGGACTAGCGGCGATGAGCAGTTCTTC. Variable domain in full (rest from reference TRBV5-1 and TRBJ2-1): KAGVTQTPRYLIKTRGQQVTLSCSPISGHRSVSWYQQTPGQGLQFLFEYFSETQRNKGNFPGRFSGRQFSNSRSEMNVSTLELGDSALYLCASSGGTSGDEQFFGPGTRLTVL.

This clone qualifies as large. The rearrangement links TRBV5-1 to TRBJ1-1; the D is unclear. Trimming shortened V by 4 bases and J by 3 bases, and 16 bases separated the two germline ends. Germline V gene data show CDR1 as SGHRS and CDR2 as YFSETQ. There are 15 residues in the CDR3. Written as DNA, the CDR3 is TGCGCCAGCAGCCTAAGGGCAGACTCGGACACTGAAGCTTTCTTT. Its translation: CASSLRADSDTEAFF.

The chain has TRBV9 and TRBJ2-5; 9 nucleotides align to TRBD1. CDR3 length: 16 amino acids. Trimming removed 0 bases from V and 2 bases from J; junction bases left unmatched: 5. Looked up from germline, CDR1 is SGDLS and CDR2 is YYNGEE. The CDR3 DNA follows: TGTGCCAGCAGCGTAGGGGGGACAGGGATTCAAGAGACCCAGTACTTC. Residues: CASSVGGTGIQETQYF.

This chain's CDR3 is CASGRYRENYGYTF. The CDR3, as DNA: TGTGCTAGTGGTAGATACAGGGAAAACTATGGCTACACCTTC. The chain uses TRBV12-5 and TRBJ1-2; tentatively, D is TRBD1 (6 bases). Between the trimmed V and J ends, which lost 5 bases and 2 bases, there was a span of 12 bases. From germline, CDR1 is LGHNT and CDR2 FRNRAP. The CDR3 has 14 amino acids. The full variable domain, its missing parts supplied by reference TRBV12-5 and TRBJ1-2, is DARVTQTPRHKVTEMGQEVTMRCQPILGHNTVFWYRQTMMQGLELLAYFRNRAPLDDSGMPKDRFSAEMPDATLATLKIQPSEPRDSAVYFCASGRYRENYGYTFGSGTRLTVV.

As regards this clone: The junction shows a germline mismatch at one end, possibly a read error. This chain joins TRBV6-8 and TRBJ1-1; no clear D. Germline V gene lookup returns CDR1 MNHGY and CDR2 SAAAGT. The CDR3 totals 15 residues. Here the CDR3 reads CAISGKAASNTEAFF. For the CDR3, the DNA is TGTGCCATCAGTGGAAAAGCAGCATCGAACACTGAAGCTTTCTTT.